Listed below are T cell receptor beta chains from one sample, sequenced in a study of blood T cell repertoires in COVID-19. The assay was immunoSEQ multiplex PCR, and TCRdb's table has in-frame clones only and misses some. The repertoire includes around 100,000 clones, approximately 81% of them detected once, and 1.3% to 1.5% sits in the top ten. The sample comprised peripheral blood. The receptor set was obtained from a man aged 35-49 years with acute or convalescent COVID-19. The CDR3 runs from the conserved cysteine through the conserved F or W. A D gene is named only where the DNA matches it firmly. Rows give clone size only sometimes, using once, few, many, or a class for an expanded clone.

d_call: TRBD2; v_call: TRBV11-2; j_call: TRBJ2-1; clone_size: .; cdr3_nt: TGTGCCAGCAGCTCCCGAGATAGCGGGAGAAATAATGAGCAGTTCTTC; cdr3_aa: CASSSRDSGRNNEQFF
d_call: .; v_call: TRBV7-9; j_call: TRBJ2-5; clone_size: once; cdr3_nt: TGTGCCAGCAGCTTAGGGACCCAGGGTTGGGGAGAGACCCAGTACTTC; cdr3_aa: CASSLGTQGWGETQYF
d_call: TRBD2; v_call: TRBV11-3; j_call: TRBJ2-1; clone_size: .; cdr3_nt: TGTGCCAGCAGCCCACATTTGGGGGGGGAGCAGTTCTTC; cdr3_aa: CASSPHLGGEQFF
d_call: TRBD2; v_call: TRBV7-3; j_call: TRBJ2-7; clone_size: .; cdr3_nt: TGTGCCAGCAGCTTAGGCGCGGGGGTTTCCTACGAGCAGTACTTC; cdr3_aa: CASSLGAGVSYEQYF
d_call: TRBD2; v_call: TRBV3-1/TRBV3-2; j_call: TRBJ2-7; clone_size: .; cdr3_nt: TGTGCCAGCAGCCAAGATCGAACGGGGGGGCCTAAATCCTACGAGCAGTACTTC; cdr3_aa: CASSQDRTGGPKSYEQYF
d_call: .; v_call: TRBV25-1; j_call: TRBJ2-3; clone_size: .; cdr3_nt: TGTGCCAGCAGTGACAGGGCCACGACTAGCACAGATACGCAGTATTTT; cdr3_aa: CASSDRATTSTDTQYF
d_call: .; v_call: TRBV18; j_call: TRBJ1-1; clone_size: .; cdr3_nt: TGTGCCAGCTCACCACAAGGACACTTGAACACTGAAGCTTTCTTT; cdr3_aa: CASSPQGHLNTEAFF
d_call: TRBD1; v_call: TRBV7-7; j_call: TRBJ2-3; clone_size: .; cdr3_nt: TGTGCTAGCAGCGCCTCAATTACAGGGGCAGATACGCAGTATTTT; cdr3_aa: CASSASITGADTQYF
d_call: .; v_call: TRBV7-3; j_call: TRBJ2-1; clone_size: few; cdr3_nt: TGTGCCAGCAGCTTAAGGGGGGGCCAGCGGGCCAACAATGAGCAGTTCTTC; cdr3_aa: CASSLRGGQRANNEQFF
d_call: .; v_call: TRBV28; j_call: TRBJ1-2; clone_size: .; cdr3_nt: TGTGCCAGCAGTTTAATAGCATTGTCCGGGACATCTAACTATGGCTACACCTTC; cdr3_aa: CASSLIALSGTSNYGYTF
d_call: TRBD1; v_call: TRBV19; j_call: TRBJ2-1; clone_size: .; cdr3_nt: TGTGCCAGTAGTAACCCCGGGACAGGGAACAATGAGCAGTTCTTC; cdr3_aa: CASSNPGTGNNEQFF
d_call: TRBD1; v_call: TRBV30; j_call: TRBJ2-7; clone_size: .; cdr3_nt: TGTGCCTGGGAGAAAAAGGGGGCTTCCTACGAGCAGTACTTC; cdr3_aa: CAWEKKGASYEQYF
d_call: .; v_call: TRBV7-7; j_call: TRBJ2-5; clone_size: .; cdr3_nt: TGTGCTAGCAGCCTGTCCGGAGGCACCCGGGAGACCCAGTACTTC; cdr3_aa: CASSLSGGTRETQYF
d_call: TRBD2; v_call: TRBV24-1; j_call: TRBJ2-3; clone_size: .; cdr3_nt: TGTGCCACCAGTGATTGGGGTAGCGGGGGGGCAGATACGCAGTATTTT; cdr3_aa: CATSDWGSGGADTQYF
d_call: TRBD1; v_call: TRBV5-8; j_call: TRBJ1-6; clone_size: .; cdr3_nt: TGTGCCAGCAGCCCACCACATTCAGGGGACAGGGGTAATTCACCCCTCCACTTT; cdr3_aa: CASSPPHSGDRGNSPLHF
d_call: .; v_call: TRBV14; j_call: TRBJ2-7; clone_size: .; cdr3_nt: TGTGCCAGCAGCCAAAACCTGGTGGACACAGCTGCCTCTTTCCGCTCCTACGAGCAGTACTTC; cdr3_aa: CASSQNLVDTAASFRSYEQYF
d_call: TRBD2; v_call: TRBV3-1/TRBV3-2; j_call: TRBJ2-1; clone_size: .; cdr3_nt: TGTGCCAGCAGCCCGCCGGGGGCGGGAGGTCAGTTTGAGCAGTTCTTC; cdr3_aa: CASSPPGAGGQFEQFF
d_call: .; v_call: TRBV7-3; j_call: TRBJ2-5; clone_size: once; cdr3_nt: TGTGCCAGCAGCCCGAGTGGGGGCGCGAGGGAGACCCAGTACTTC; cdr3_aa: CASSPSGGARETQYF
d_call: .; v_call: TRBV5-3; j_call: TRBJ1-5; clone_size: .; cdr3_nt: TGTGCCAGAAGGCCGGCTATCACCCGGACAGAGATAACTCAGCCCCAGCATTTT; cdr3_aa: CARRPAITRTEITQPQHF
d_call: TRBD1; v_call: TRBV6-6; j_call: TRBJ1-1; clone_size: .; cdr3_nt: TGTGCCAGCAGCAGACAGGGGGGGAACACTGAAGCTTTCTTT; cdr3_aa: CASSRQGGNTEAFF
d_call: TRBD2; v_call: TRBV7-2; j_call: TRBJ2-5; clone_size: .; cdr3_nt: TGTGCCAGCAGCTTAGAAGGGACTAGTTCCGGGGAGACCCAGTACTTC; cdr3_aa: CASSLEGTSSGETQYF
d_call: TRBD1; v_call: TRBV6-5; j_call: TRBJ1-2; clone_size: .; cdr3_nt: TGTGCCAGCAGCAAGACAGGGGGCCACTATGGCTACACCTTC; cdr3_aa: CASSKTGGHYGYTF
d_call: TRBD2; v_call: TRBV2; j_call: TRBJ2-5; clone_size: .; cdr3_nt: TGTGCCAGCAGTGAATTGGGGGGGGAGACCCAGTACTTC; cdr3_aa: CASSELGGETQYF
d_call: TRBD2; v_call: TRBV28; j_call: TRBJ2-7; clone_size: .; cdr3_nt: TGTGCCATTTCTCACGGGGGGGTAGCGCCCTACGAGCAGTACTTC; cdr3_aa: CAISHGGVAPYEQYF
d_call: TRBD1; v_call: TRBV28; j_call: TRBJ1-2; clone_size: .; cdr3_nt: TGTGCCAGCAGTTTATTAGTAGGGGGCAGAGGTGGCTACACCTTC; cdr3_aa: CASSLLVGGRGGYTF
d_call: TRBD2; v_call: TRBV3-1/TRBV3-2; j_call: TRBJ2-1; clone_size: .; cdr3_nt: TGTGCCAGCAGCCCACGACTAGCGAGCTCCTACAATGAGCAGTTCTTC; cdr3_aa: CASSPRLASSYNEQFF
d_call: .; v_call: TRBV6-1; j_call: TRBJ1-2; clone_size: .; cdr3_nt: TGTGCCAGCAGTGAAGGGGGCCAGGGCGCTAACTATGGCTACACCTTC; cdr3_aa: CASSEGGQGANYGYTF
d_call: TRBD2; v_call: TRBV18; j_call: TRBJ2-5; clone_size: .; cdr3_nt: TGTGCCAGCTCACCAGGACTAGCGGAGACCCAGTACTTC; cdr3_aa: CASSPGLAETQYF
d_call: .; v_call: TRBV30; j_call: TRBJ1-6; clone_size: few; cdr3_nt: TGTGCCTACACGGGAAACCCGAATTCACCCCTCCACTTT; cdr3_aa: CAYTGNPNSPLHF
d_call: TRBD1; v_call: TRBV5-1; j_call: TRBJ1-1; clone_size: .; cdr3_nt: TGCGCCAGCAGCTTGACCCACTCCGGGACAGGGATAGCTTTCTTT; cdr3_aa: CASSLTHSGTGIAFF
d_call: .; v_call: TRBV6-5; j_call: TRBJ1-1; clone_size: .; cdr3_nt: TGTGCCAGCAGTTACGCAGGAGAGGGCACTGAAGCTTTCTTT; cdr3_aa: CASSYAGEGTEAFF
d_call: TRBD1; v_call: TRBV10-3; j_call: TRBJ1-1; clone_size: .; cdr3_nt: TGTGCCACCTCAAGGACAGGAGGAGAGGGTGAAGCTTTCTTT; cdr3_aa: CATSRTGGEGEAFF
d_call: .; v_call: TRBV7-2; j_call: TRBJ1-2; clone_size: few; cdr3_nt: TGTGCCAGCAGCTTAGGACACCTCTATGGCTACACCTTC; cdr3_aa: CASSLGHLYGYTF
d_call: TRBD2; v_call: TRBV7-3; j_call: TRBJ2-4; clone_size: .; cdr3_nt: TGTGCCAGCAGCCCGGACAAGGAGCGGGGGAAAAACATTCAGTACTTC; cdr3_aa: CASSPDKERGKNIQYF
d_call: TRBD1; v_call: TRBV27; j_call: TRBJ2-4; clone_size: .; cdr3_nt: TGTGCCAGCGGCGGACAGGGCAGGAACATTCAGTACTTC; cdr3_aa: CASGGQGRNIQYF
d_call: .; v_call: TRBV6-5; j_call: TRBJ1-1; clone_size: .; cdr3_nt: TGTGCCGCAAGGGGTTGGGTAAACACTGAAGCTTTCTTT; cdr3_aa: CAARGWVNTEAFF
d_call: .; v_call: TRBV7-9; j_call: TRBJ1-1; clone_size: .; cdr3_nt: TGTGCCAGCAGCTTGGTTACAGGGAACACTGAAGCTTTCTTT; cdr3_aa: CASSLVTGNTEAFF
d_call: TRBD1; v_call: TRBV2; j_call: TRBJ1-2; clone_size: .; cdr3_nt: TGTGCCAGCAGCCGGGACAGGGGGTATCGCTATGGCTACACCTTC; cdr3_aa: CASSRDRGYRYGYTF
d_call: .; v_call: TRBV6-5; j_call: TRBJ2-1; clone_size: .; cdr3_nt: TGTGCCAGCAACTATGAAGCCAGGGTGGTGAATGAGCAGTTCTTC; cdr3_aa: CASNYEARVVNEQFF
d_call: .; v_call: TRBV6-5; j_call: TRBJ1-5; clone_size: once; cdr3_nt: TGTGCCAGCGGCCGGGGGGGTTCGGGGCATCAGCCCCAGCATTTT; cdr3_aa: CASGRGGSGHQPQHF
d_call: TRBD2; v_call: TRBV19; j_call: TRBJ2-1; clone_size: .; cdr3_nt: TGTGCCAGTAGTATGGAGGTTAGCGGGTCAGCTGAGCAGTTCTTC; cdr3_aa: CASSMEVSGSAEQFF
d_call: .; v_call: TRBV13; j_call: TRBJ1-1; clone_size: .; cdr3_nt: TGTGCCAGCAGCGATCCAGGGGCCTTGAACACTGAAGCTTTCTTT; cdr3_aa: CASSDPGALNTEAFF
d_call: .; v_call: TRBV6-5; j_call: TRBJ2-2; clone_size: .; cdr3_nt: TGTGCCAGCAGTTACTGGCACACCGGGGAGCTGTTTTTT; cdr3_aa: CASSYWHTGELFF
d_call: TRBD1; v_call: TRBV7-9; j_call: TRBJ1-1; clone_size: .; cdr3_nt: TGTGCCAGCAGCCGTGGGGACAGGGTGAACACTGAAGCTTTCTTT; cdr3_aa: CASSRGDRVNTEAFF
d_call: TRBD2; v_call: TRBV4-1; j_call: TRBJ2-3; clone_size: .; cdr3_nt: TGCGCCAGCAGCATCTCCTCGGGGAGGGTAGATACGCAGTATTTT; cdr3_aa: CASSISSGRVDTQYF
d_call: .; v_call: TRBV25-1; j_call: TRBJ1-6; clone_size: .; cdr3_nt: TGTGCCAGCAGAAAGACACTCGCGAATTCACCCCTCCACTTT; cdr3_aa: CASRKTLANSPLHF
d_call: .; v_call: TRBV15; j_call: TRBJ2-7; clone_size: once; cdr3_nt: TGTGCCACCAGCAGAGATGTGGGAGGGGACACATCCTACGAGCAGTACTTC; cdr3_aa: CATSRDVGGDTSYEQYF
d_call: .; v_call: TRBV6-1; j_call: TRBJ2-6; clone_size: .; cdr3_nt: TGTGCCAGCAGTGAAGCCTACTCTGGGGCCAACGTCCTGACTTTC; cdr3_aa: CASSEAYSGANVLTF
d_call: TRBD2; v_call: TRBV5-1; j_call: TRBJ2-7; clone_size: .; cdr3_nt: TGCGCCAGCAGCCCTCTAACTAGCGGGGGGCCCCACGAGCAGTACTTC; cdr3_aa: CASSPLTSGGPHEQYF
d_call: .; v_call: TRBV21-1; j_call: TRBJ2-2; clone_size: .; cdr3_nt: TGTGCCAGCAGCAAAGGGGAGGACAGGGTAACCGGGGAGCTGTTTTTT; cdr3_aa: CASSKGEDRVTGELFF
d_call: TRBD2; v_call: TRBV3-1/TRBV3-2; j_call: TRBJ2-7; clone_size: .; cdr3_nt: TGTGCCAGCAGCCATGGGACTAGCGGGAGGGCGGGATACGAGCAGTACTTC; cdr3_aa: CASSHGTSGRAGYEQYF
d_call: TRBD2; v_call: TRBV5-4; j_call: TRBJ2-7; clone_size: .; cdr3_nt: TGTGCCAGCTACACCTTGCGGGAGAATAACGAGCAGTACTTC; cdr3_aa: CASYTLRENNEQYF
d_call: .; v_call: TRBV2; j_call: TRBJ2-3; clone_size: .; cdr3_nt: TGTGCCAGCAGACAAGGCACAGATACGCAGTATTTT; cdr3_aa: CASRQGTDTQYF
d_call: .; v_call: TRBV7-8; j_call: TRBJ2-7; clone_size: .; cdr3_nt: TGTGCCAGCAGCTTAGTGGACCCGGGCCGGGGTGAGCAGTACTTC; cdr3_aa: CASSLVDPGRGEQYF
d_call: TRBD1; v_call: TRBV7-9; j_call: TRBJ2-3; clone_size: few; cdr3_nt: TGTGCCAGCAGTCCTACTCAGGGGGCAGATACGCAGTATTTT; cdr3_aa: CASSPTQGADTQYF
d_call: .; v_call: TRBV14; j_call: TRBJ2-1; clone_size: .; cdr3_nt: TGTGCCAGCAGCCAAGCCTTACTAGCCTACAATGAGCAGTTCTTC; cdr3_aa: CASSQALLAYNEQFF
d_call: .; v_call: TRBV27; j_call: TRBJ1-4; clone_size: .; cdr3_nt: TGTGCCAGCAGTTCCTTTGGGAGGGTGAAGGAAAAACTGTTTTTT; cdr3_aa: CASSSFGRVKEKLFF
d_call: .; v_call: TRBV5-1; j_call: TRBJ2-5; clone_size: once; cdr3_nt: TGCGCCAGCAGCAAAAGACTAGTAGCAGAGACCCAGTACTTC; cdr3_aa: CASSKRLVAETQYF
d_call: .; v_call: TRBV18; j_call: TRBJ1-2; clone_size: once; cdr3_nt: TGTGCCAGCTCACCACGGACTTGGACTCCGCTCACCTTC; cdr3_aa: CASSPRTWTPLTF